Included here is one TCR beta chain sequence, with context. The antigen remains unidentified. This sample is part of a study of cytomegalovirus exposure and HLA in healthy donors. 13 Jbeta primers and 60 Vbeta primers were used for the PCR. Profiling relied on immunoSEQ multiplex PCR, and the TCRdb table lists in-frame clones only, not all of them. The profile shows about 160,000 clones, 82% of them singletons. The study, taken as a whole, reports: TRBV6-2, TRBV6-3 and other indistinguishable V segments were excluded. In vitro work confirmed that a few CMV-associated chains recognize CMV antigens. Productive status was seen about 87% or about 30% of the time for most TCR beta V segments in an earlier analysis. Available immune exposure information was restricted to CMV serostatus only.

CDR3 length: 15 amino acids. Germline loops: CDR1 SGDLS, CDR2 YYNGEE. The junction had 4 bases not matched to a gene; V was cut back by 4 bases and J by 0 bases. The sequencing input was PBMCs. This sequence originates from a girl aged 2 to 9 in good health and CMV-seropositive. The chain uses TRBV9 and TRBJ2-3, with 8 bases lining up with TRBD2. Written as DNA, the CDR3 is TGTGCCAGCAGCTCCGGGGGGGGGAGCACAGATACGCAGTATTTT. Translation gives CASSSGGGSTDTQYF. The full variable domain, completed using reference TRBV9 and TRBJ2-3, is DSGVTQTPKHLITATGQRVTLRCSPRSGDLSVYWYQQSLDQGLQFLIQYYNGEERAKGNILERFSAQQFPDLHSELNLSSLELGDSALYFCASSSGGGSTDTQYFGPGTRLTVL.